The clone carrying this TCR beta chain was seen many times. Its antigen is not identified. A single record per CDR3 protein comes from TCRdb applying MiXCR to the 5' RACE reads. This sample yields approximately 150,000 distinct CDR3 sequences, of which roughly 3.3% are seen a single time; 8.1% belongs to the top ten. This record belongs to a study of identical twins. Findings and limits, study-wide: Out-of-frame sharing of TCR alpha in monozygotic twins was underestimated by models.

The sample was memory T cells sorted from blood. This clonotype was sampled from a man aged 18 to 30 in good health.

CDR3 sequence: CSVQGSSTNEKLFF. The CDR3 DNA is TGCAGCGTCCAGGGCAGCTCAACTAATGAAAAACTGTTTTTT. V and J are TRBV29-1 and TRBJ1-4, with D possibly matching TRBD1 (5 bases). Looked up from germline, CDR1 is SQVTM and CDR2 is ANQGSEA. V lost 6 bases, J lost 0 bases, and 11 bases lay in between. The CDR3 has 14 amino acids.